The 16 T cell receptor beta chains presented below share a single source sample, sequenced in a study of blood T cell repertoires in COVID-19 (dated by TCRdb to the early 2020s). Receptor amplification or capture employed the immunoSEQ multiplex PCR assay. TCRdb carries this immuneACCESS record with in-frame sequences only. Its versions omit some clonotypes, under half of them owing to an unresolved V gene in the studies checked, with the rest unexplained. Counted in this sample were 150,000 to 200,000 clones; more than 75% of them appeared once. Around 12% of the sample goes to the ten largest clones. The sample taken for sequencing was peripheral blood. The receptors come from a woman in her seventies with COVID-19, enrolled during active disease.

The chain employs TRBV4-1 and TRBJ2-3, with TRBD2 matching 8 bases. CDR3 length equals 16 residues. The germline CDR1 and CDR2 sequences are MGHRA and YSYEKL. After removal of 0 bases from V and 4 bases from J, the junction contained 6 bases not matched to a gene. CDR3 residues: CASSQDDGRAADTQYF. CDR3 DNA sequence: TGCGCCAGCAGCCAAGATGACGGGAGGGCCGCAGATACGCAGTATTTT.

J is TRBJ2-2 and V is TRBV19; D remains ambiguous. This CDR3 has 12 residues. Germline V gene lookup returns CDR1 LNHDA and CDR2 SQIVND (reference sequence). Trimming took off 4 bases at V and 9 bases at J, with 9 bases between the two ends. CDR3 region: CASSNYLWELFF. The DNA of the CDR3 is TGTGCCAGTAGTAATTATCTCTGGGAGCTGTTTTTT.

This clone was recorded only once. The chain has TRBV7-3 and TRBJ2-1, with a possible D match to TRBD2 (6 bases). The germline CDR1 and CDR2 sequences are SGHTA and FQGTGA. V was cut by 2 bases and J by 2 bases, with 10 bases left in between. The CDR3 contains 15 residues. In nucleotides, the CDR3 is TGTGCCAGCAGCTTACGGGCGGGAACCTACAATGAGCAGTTCTTC. Translating gives CASSLRAGTYNEQFF. Based on the CDR3 plus reference TRBV7-3 and TRBJ2-1, the full variable domain is GAGVSQTPSNKVTEKGKYVELRCDPISGHTALYWYRQSLGQGPEFLIYFQGTGAADDSGLPNDRFFAVRPEGSVSTLKIQRTERGDSAVYLCASSLRAGTYNEQFFGPGTRLTVL.

This clone was counted a few times. The chain is built from TRBV5-8 and TRBJ1-1; 7 positions match TRBD1. V lost 4 bases, J lost 0 bases, and 3 bases stayed unmatched. The V gene's germline CDR1 is SGHTS and CDR2 YDEGEE. CDR3 length equals 14 residues. In DNA, the CDR3 is TGTGCCAGCAGCCCCGGGACAGTGAACACTGAAGCTTTCTTT. Protein sequence: CASSPGTVNTEAFF.

The J gene is TRBJ1-2, the V gene TRBV28; D might be TRBD1 (5 bases). V was clipped by 5 bases and J by 0 bases, with 13 bases between them. The CDR3 loop spans 15 amino acids. Germline V CDR1 and CDR2: MDHEN, SYDVKM. This chain's CDR3 is CASSPGGGANYGYTF. In nucleotides, the CDR3 is TGTGCCAGCAGTCCTGGCGGAGGGGCTAACTATGGCTACACCTTC.

The rearrangement links TRBV5-1 to TRBJ2-1, with 8 bases aligning to TRBD1. Trimming cost V 4 bases and J 5 bases; bases outside gene matches: 14. Germline values: CDR1 SGHRS, CDR2 YFSETQ. The CDR3 contains 17 residues. DNA for the CDR3: TGCGCCAGCAGCCCCGAACAGGGACAGGCGGGGAACAATGAGCAGTTCTTC. As protein: CASSPEQGQAGNNEQFF.

This clone has just one count. The chain joins TRBV5-4 to TRBJ2-7; D not resolved. V dropped 0 bases and J dropped 6 bases, with 16 bases sitting between them. Per the germline V gene, CDR1 is SGHNT and CDR2 is YYREEE (reference sequence). The CDR3 covers 15 residues. Here the CDR3 reads CASSLVSGPTREQYF. As DNA, the CDR3 is TGTGCCAGCAGCTTGGTGTCGGGTCCCACCCGCGAGCAGTACTTC.

The V gene is TRBV6-6, the J gene TRBJ1-2; 8 bases match TRBD1. V was pared by 8 bases and J by 8 bases, with 10 bases of the junction left unmatched. CDR3 length: 13 residues. Germline V gene lookup returns CDR1 MNHNY and CDR2 SVGAGI (reference sequence). CDR3 sequence reads: CASGRDRSYGYTF. The CDR3 DNA sequence: TGTGCCAGCGGCCGGGACAGGTCTTACGGCTACACCTTC.

The CDR3 sequence: CAWNQGNEQFF. CDR3 sequence (DNA): TGTGCCTGGAACCAGGGTAATGAGCAGTTCTTC. The chain uses TRBV30 and TRBJ2-1, with a possible D match to TRBD1 (5 bases). V lost 4 bases to trimming and J lost 7 bases, with 8 bases between them. Looked up from germline, CDR1 is GTSNPN and CDR2 is SVGIG (reference sequence). The CDR3 runs 11 residues. The entire variable domain, with the rest obtained from reference TRBV30 and TRBJ2-1, is as follows: SQTIHQWPATLVQPVGSPLSLECTVEGTSNPNLYWYRQAAGRGLQLLFYSVGIGQISSEVPQNLSASRPQDRQFILSSKKLLLSDSGFYLCAWNQGNEQFFGPGTRLTVL.

This sequence joins TRBV6-6 and TRBJ1-2, with 9 nucleotides matching TRBD1. The CDR3 contains 14 residues. V lost 2 bases to trimming and J lost 12 bases; unmatched junction nucleotides: 10. Per germline, CDR1 MNHNY and CDR2 SVGAGI (reference sequence). This CDR3 reads CASSYPPGQGLNTF. As DNA, the CDR3 is TGTGCCAGCAGTTACCCGCCGGGACAGGGATTGAACACCTTC.

The chain joins TRBV5-6 to TRBJ1-6, with D tentatively TRBD1 (5 bases). With 3 bases removed from V and 7 bases from J, the gap between germline ends came to 26 bases. The CDR3 runs 19 residues. The germline V gene encodes CDR1 SGHDT and CDR2 YYEEEE. Written as DNA, the CDR3 is TGTGCCAGCAGCTCCGGTTCGGGGGGAGGGGATAATTGGAATTCACCCCTCCACTTT. Encoded protein: CASSSGSGGGDNWNSPLHF.

The gene calls are TRBV2 and TRBJ1-2; 9 bases are shared with TRBD1. CDR1 and CDR2 (germline): SNHLY, FYNNEI. The CDR3 length is 12 residues. The V gene end was trimmed by 7 bases and the J gene end by 7 bases; junction bases not matched to a gene: 4. The CDR3: CASKTGGSGYTF. The CDR3 DNA sequence: TGTGCCAGCAAGACAGGGGGTTCTGGCTACACCTTC.

This chain links TRBV6-6 with TRBJ1-1; TRBD1 matches at 8 bases. The CDR3 runs 16 residues. V lost 4 bases and J lost 0; bases outside the gene matches: 7. The germline V gene has CDR1 MNHNY and CDR2 SVGAGI (reference sequence). CDR3 in DNA: TGTGCCAGCAGTTCCGGGACAGGAATCATGAACACTGAAGCTTTCTTT. It specifies CASSSGTGIMNTEAFF.

The genes are TRBV28 and TRBJ1-5; 7 nucleotides agree with TRBD1. The CDR3 spans 16 residues. V dropped 6 bases and J dropped 3; count of bases not matched to a gene: 11. Germline CDR1 is MDHEN and CDR2 is SYDVKM. The CDR3 bases are TGTGCCAGCAGAACCACCGGGACAGCCCCCAATCAGCCCCAGCATTTT. Protein sequence: CASRTTGTAPNQPQHF.

This sequence joins TRBV24-1 and TRBJ2-1; D gene uncertain. The CDR3 runs 14 residues. V lost 0 bases and J lost 4, with 6 bases in between. CDR1 and CDR2 (germline): KGHDR, SFDVKD. The CDR3 spells CATSDLGQYNEQFF. As DNA, the CDR3 is TGTGCCACCAGTGATTTGGGGCAGTACAATGAGCAGTTCTTC.

The chain joins TRBV6-5 to TRBJ2-7; D is unresolved. The germline gives CDR1 MNHEY, CDR2 SVGAGI. V dropped 0 bases and J dropped 2 bases, with 11 bases sitting between them. This CDR3 is built from 15 residues. CDR3 residues: CASSYSARSAYEQYF. The CDR3 DNA sequence: TGTGCCAGCAGTTACTCGGCCAGGTCGGCCTACGAGCAGTACTTC.